These T cell receptor beta chains were read from a single sample in a study of blood T cell repertoires in COVID-19. Assay: immunoSEQ multiplex PCR; the TCRdb copy retains only in-frame clones and omits some. The sample comprises about 240,000 clones, 86% of which are singletons, and more than 8.5% rests with the top ten. The material sequenced was peripheral blood. The receptors were sampled from a woman aged 45-59 years with COVID-19, enrolled during active disease. Both conserved end residues are part of each CDR3. A D gene is named only where the DNA matches it firmly. For some rows the clone size is stated as once, few or many, or as a class when expanded; others skip it.

J gene: TRBJ2-1
CDR3 length: 17
V gene: TRBV4-1
clone size: -
D gene: -
CDR3 protein: CASSQALYSGDLGEQFF
CDR3 DNA: TGCGCCAGCAGCCAGGCCCTTTATAGCGGAGACTTGGGTGAGCAGTTCTTC

J gene: TRBJ2-7
CDR3 length: 16
V gene: TRBV4-2
clone size: -
D gene: TRBD2
CDR3 protein: CASSQLLAGDPYEQYF
CDR3 DNA: TGTGCCAGCAGCCAGCTCCTAGCGGGGGATCCCTACGAGCAGTACTTC

J gene: TRBJ2-3
CDR3 length: 16
V gene: TRBV5-5
clone size: -
D gene: TRBD1
CDR3 protein: CASSLNTGQSTDTQYF
CDR3 DNA: TGTGCCAGCAGCTTGAATACGGGACAGAGCACAGATACGCAGTATTTT

J gene: TRBJ1-3
CDR3 length: 19
V gene: TRBV7-8
clone size: -
D gene: TRBD1
CDR3 protein: CASSLSRSGQGKSGNTIYF
CDR3 DNA: TGTGCCAGCAGCTTATCTAGGTCTGGACAGGGGAAATCCGGAAACACCATATATTTT

J gene: TRBJ1-1
CDR3 length: 13
V gene: TRBV6-6
clone size: -
D gene: -
CDR3 protein: CASSGSGNTEAFF
CDR3 DNA: TGTGCCAGCAGTGGCTCGGGGAACACTGAAGCTTTCTTT

J gene: TRBJ1-1
CDR3 length: 14
V gene: TRBV5-6
clone size: -
D gene: -
CDR3 protein: CASSPFGPNTEAFF
CDR3 DNA: TGTGCCAGCAGCCCGTTTGGGCCAAACACTGAAGCTTTCTTT

J gene: TRBJ2-7
CDR3 length: 15
V gene: TRBV5-6
clone size: -
D gene: -
CDR3 protein: CASSPRGPLFNEQYF
CDR3 DNA: TGTGCCAGCAGCCCGCGGGGCCCACTTTTCAACGAGCAGTACTTC

J gene: TRBJ1-2
CDR3 length: 10
V gene: TRBV30
clone size: -
D gene: TRBD1
CDR3 protein: CASGQPGYTF
CDR3 DNA: TGTGCCTCGGGACAGCCTGGCTACACCTTC

J gene: TRBJ2-2
CDR3 length: 16
V gene: TRBV19
clone size: -
D gene: TRBD2
CDR3 protein: CASREGLAGETGELFF
CDR3 DNA: TGTGCCAGTAGGGAGGGACTAGCGGGGGAGACCGGGGAGCTGTTTTTT

J gene: TRBJ1-2
CDR3 length: 15
V gene: TRBV27
clone size: -
D gene: TRBD1
CDR3 protein: CASSRRQGIPYGYTF
CDR3 DNA: TGTGCCAGCAGCAGGAGACAGGGGATTCCCTATGGCTACACCTTC

J gene: TRBJ2-7
CDR3 length: 16
V gene: TRBV5-6
clone size: -
D gene: -
CDR3 protein: CASSLFQNRKSYEQYF
CDR3 DNA: TGTGCCAGCAGCTTGTTCCAAAACAGAAAATCCTACGAGCAGTACTTC

J gene: TRBJ2-7
CDR3 length: 17
V gene: TRBV5-6
clone size: -
D gene: -
CDR3 protein: CASSWGVGLANSYEQYF
CDR3 DNA: TGTGCCAGCAGCTGGGGGGTGGGGCTGGCCAACTCCTACGAGCAGTACTTC

J gene: TRBJ1-4
CDR3 length: 15
V gene: TRBV3-1/TRBV3-2
clone size: -
D gene: -
CDR3 protein: CASSPTLPSGEKLFF
CDR3 DNA: TGTGCCAGCAGCCCCACCCTTCCCAGTGGTGAAAAACTGTTTTTT

J gene: TRBJ1-2
CDR3 length: 14
V gene: TRBV11-2
clone size: -
D gene: TRBD1
CDR3 protein: CASTPGQGNYGYTF
CDR3 DNA: TGTGCCAGCACCCCGGGACAGGGTAACTATGGCTACACCTTC

J gene: TRBJ2-1
CDR3 length: 17
V gene: TRBV7-8
clone size: -
D gene: TRBD2
CDR3 protein: CASSLPLSGGRYNEQFF
CDR3 DNA: TGTGCCAGCAGCTTACCCCTTAGCGGGGGGCGGTACAATGAGCAGTTCTTC

J gene: TRBJ1-1
CDR3 length: 15
V gene: TRBV2
clone size: -
D gene: -
CDR3 protein: CASSEARGRNTEAFF
CDR3 DNA: TGTGCCAGCAGTGAAGCGCGGGGCCGGAACACTGAAGCTTTCTTT

J gene: TRBJ1-6
CDR3 length: 14
V gene: TRBV28
clone size: -
D gene: -
CDR3 protein: CASWRGLLNSPLHF
CDR3 DNA: TGTGCCAGCTGGCGAGGACTTTTAAATTCACCCCTCCACTTT

J gene: TRBJ1-5
CDR3 length: 16
V gene: TRBV6-1
clone size: -
D gene: -
CDR3 protein: CASSEPPPGMFQPQHF
CDR3 DNA: TGTGCCAGCAGTGAACCCCCCCCAGGGATGTTCCAGCCCCAGCATTTT

J gene: TRBJ1-1
CDR3 length: 13
V gene: TRBV9
clone size: -
D gene: -
CDR3 protein: CASSPGGGTEAFF
CDR3 DNA: TGTGCCAGCAGCCCCGGGGGGGGCACTGAAGCTTTCTTT

J gene: TRBJ1-4
CDR3 length: 13
V gene: TRBV9
clone size: once
D gene: TRBD1
CDR3 protein: CASSAQGGEKLFF
CDR3 DNA: TGTGCCAGCAGCGCACAGGGGGGGGAAAAACTGTTTTTT

J gene: TRBJ1-2
CDR3 length: 15
V gene: TRBV19
clone size: -
D gene: TRBD1
CDR3 protein: CASSIPPGGGYGYTF
CDR3 DNA: TGTGCCAGTAGTATCCCTCCAGGGGGCGGCTATGGCTACACCTTC

J gene: TRBJ2-1
CDR3 length: 12
V gene: TRBV11-1
clone size: -
D gene: -
CDR3 protein: CASSLNRNEQFF
CDR3 DNA: TGTGCCAGCAGCTTAAACCGGAATGAGCAGTTCTTC

J gene: TRBJ1-2
CDR3 length: 14
V gene: TRBV19
clone size: -
D gene: TRBD1
CDR3 protein: CASSRTGRLGGYTF
CDR3 DNA: TGTGCCAGTAGCCGGACAGGTAGGCTAGGAGGCTACACCTTC

J gene: TRBJ2-7
CDR3 length: 13
V gene: TRBV30
clone size: -
D gene: -
CDR3 protein: CAWSGGPSYEQYF
CDR3 DNA: TGTGCCTGGTCCGGGGGGCCCTCCTACGAGCAGTACTTC

J gene: TRBJ2-3
CDR3 length: 14
V gene: TRBV11-2
clone size: -
D gene: -
CDR3 protein: CASSSGSGKDTQYF
CDR3 DNA: TGTGCCAGCAGCTCCGGGTCAGGGAAAGATACGCAGTATTTT

J gene: TRBJ2-3
CDR3 length: 14
V gene: TRBV24-1
clone size: -
D gene: TRBD2
CDR3 protein: CAISSGGAPDTQYF
CDR3 DNA: TGTGCCATCTCTAGCGGGGGGGCCCCAGATACGCAGTATTTT

J gene: TRBJ2-5
CDR3 length: 16
V gene: TRBV18
clone size: -
D gene: -
CDR3 protein: CASTTTRGTGRETQYF
CDR3 DNA: TGTGCCAGCACGACTACTCGGGGGACGGGGCGGGAGACCCAGTACTTC

J gene: TRBJ2-1
CDR3 length: 18
V gene: TRBV27
clone size: -
D gene: TRBD2
CDR3 protein: CASSGTSGGRASYNEQFF
CDR3 DNA: TGTGCCAGCAGCGGGACTAGCGGGGGGAGGGCCTCCTACAATGAGCAGTTCTTC